Each of the 14 T cell receptor beta chains below was sequenced from the same sample in a study of T cells of healthy individuals. TCRdb processed the 5' RACE reads anew with MiXCR; each CDR3 protein has one entry. The top ten hold around 5.1% of the sample, which has tens of thousands of distinct CDR3 sequences, 15% to 20% seen once. All receptors come from a human donor in good health.

The chain employs TRBV10-3 and TRBJ2-3, with D maybe TRBD2 (6 bases). Trimming removed 5 bases from V and 2 bases from J, with 14 bases in between. Germline V gene data show CDR1 as ENHRY and CDR2 as SYGVKD. The CDR3 covers 15 residues. The CDR3 protein is CAISPLAVLTDTQYF. DNA of the CDR3: TGTGCCATCAGTCCTTTAGCGGTCCTCACAGATACGCAGTATTTT.

V is TRBV11-2 and J is TRBJ1-5; 8 positions match TRBD1. The CDR3 runs to 15 residues. V lost 5 bases and J lost 0; bases outside the gene matches: 3. Germline CDR1 and CDR2: SGHAT and FQNNGV. This CDR3 is CASSLQGDSNQPQHF. The CDR3 bases are TGTGCCAGCAGCCTACAGGGGGATAGCAATCAGCCCCAGCATTTT.

This clonotype was observed at least ten times. J is TRBJ2-1 and V is TRBV6-1; TRBD2 agrees at 10 bases. Trimming took 5 bases from V and 7 from J; bases not matched to a gene: 8. In germline, CDR1 is MNHNS, CDR2 SASEGT. The CDR3 runs 15 residues. CDR3 bases: TGTGCCAGCAGTCTTTCTAGCGGGGGATATAATGAGCAGTTCTTC. It codes for CASSLSSGGYNEQFF.

This clonotype was counted once. V and J are TRBV12-3 or TRBV12-4 and TRBJ1-4, with D uncertain. The CDR3 extends over 13 amino acids. Trimming stripped 5 bases from V and 8 bases from J, with 12 bases between. Here the CDR3 DNA reads TGTGCCAGCAGTACCGGACTGACGGAAAAACTGTTTTTT. It codes for CASSTGLTEKLFF.

This clonotype occurred a few times. The CDR3 nucleotides are TGTGCCAGCAAAAACAGAGGCACCTCTAATTCACCCCTCCACTTT. It is translated as CASKNRGTSNSPLHF. V gene TRBV6-5 combines with J gene TRBJ1-6; no clear D. Germline loops: CDR1 MNHEY, CDR2 SVGAGI. This CDR3 has 15 residues. Trimming shortened V by 7 bases and J by 6 bases, and 16 bases separated the two germline ends.

This rearrangement joins TRBV2 to TRBJ1-5, with TRBD1 as a possible D gene (6 bases). The germline CDR1 and CDR2 sequences are SNHLY and FYNNEI. This CDR3 comprises 14 residues. Trimming cost V 3 bases and J 4 bases, with 10 bases left between them. For the CDR3, the DNA is TGTGCCAGCAGTGAGTGGGGACAAAATCAGCCCCAGCATTTT. Its protein product is CASSEWGQNQPQHF.

The chain carries TRBV12-3 or TRBV12-4 and TRBJ2-3; 8 bases fit TRBD2. V lost 6 bases and J lost 3; bases outside the gene matches: 8. The CDR3 is 15 residues long. CDR3 sequence reads: CASSRAGVRTDTQYF. The CDR3 nucleotides are TGTGCCAGCAGCCGAGCGGGAGTAAGAACAGATACGCAGTATTTT.

The chain carries TRBV20-1 and TRBJ1-1; D might be TRBD1 (6 bases). The CDR3 extends over 13 amino acids. Germline V gives CDR1 DFQATT, CDR2 SNEGSKA (reference sequence). V lost 6 bases and J lost 3, with 14 bases in between. CDR3 loop: CSASDRRDTEAFF. The CDR3 bases are TGCAGTGCGAGCGACAGGCGAGACACTGAAGCTTTCTTT.

The chain is built from TRBV3-1 and TRBJ2-7; 9 nucleotides agree with TRBD2. V gave up 4 bases and J gave up 4 bases; unmatched junction bases: 5. The CDR3 covers 14 residues. Germline CDR1 is LGHDT and CDR2 is YNNKEL (reference sequence). CDR3 loop: CASSPLAGLYEQYF. CDR3 sequence (DNA): TGTGCCAGCAGCCCACTAGCGGGCTTATACGAGCAGTACTTC.

The table lists this clonotype with a few counts. V and J are TRBV6-5 and TRBJ1-1; possible D gene TRBD1, 5 bases. Looked up from germline, CDR1 is MNHEY and CDR2 is SVGAGI. Between the trimmed V and J ends, which lost 9 bases and 5 bases, there was a span of 19 bases. The CDR3 has 14 residues. CDR3 bases: TGTGCCAGTAGGATAAGGGGCTCGGAGACTGAAGCTTTCTTT. Translation gives CASRIRGSETEAFF.

This clonotype was found many times. CDR3 in DNA: TGCAGTGCTAGAGATTACCAGACGACCGGGGAGCTGTTTTTT. Translating gives CSARDYQTTGELFF. The chain links TRBV20-1 to TRBJ2-2; D gene ambiguous. Germline loops: CDR1 DFQATT, CDR2 SNEGSKA (reference sequence). The CDR3 is made up of 14 amino acids. The V and J ends lost 0 bases and 5 bases respectively, with 10 bases between them.

This clonotype was counted at least ten times. This chain joins TRBV7-2 and TRBJ2-7; 9 bases agree with TRBD2. Germline loops: CDR1 SGHTA, CDR2 FQGNSA. V trimming: 3 bases; J trimming: 0 bases; junction bases outside the gene matches: 6. This CDR3 has 16 amino acids. The CDR3 DNA reads as TGTGCCAGCAGCTTCTATGAGACTAGCGGCTCCTACGAGCAGTACTTC. Residues: CASSFYETSGSYEQYF.

This clonotype occurred many times. This chain connects TRBV25-1 to TRBJ2-7; D is ambiguous. The CDR3 is 16 residues long. The V end was cut by 4 bases, the J end by 2 bases, with 18 bases between. CDR1 is MGHDK and CDR2 is SYGVNS in the germline V gene. The CDR3 spells CASSGFSLASPYEQYF. Here the CDR3 DNA reads TGTGCCAGCAGTGGTTTTTCGTTGGCTAGTCCCTACGAGCAGTACTTC.

J is TRBJ2-1 and V is TRBV27; 8 bases are shared with TRBD1. V dropped 7 bases and J dropped 8; count of bases not matched to a gene: 7. Per germline, CDR1 MNHEY and CDR2 SMNVEV (reference sequence). The CDR3 length is 13 residues. The CDR3: CASIGTGYYEQFF. CDR3 in DNA: TGTGCCAGCATAGGGACAGGTTATTATGAGCAGTTCTTC.